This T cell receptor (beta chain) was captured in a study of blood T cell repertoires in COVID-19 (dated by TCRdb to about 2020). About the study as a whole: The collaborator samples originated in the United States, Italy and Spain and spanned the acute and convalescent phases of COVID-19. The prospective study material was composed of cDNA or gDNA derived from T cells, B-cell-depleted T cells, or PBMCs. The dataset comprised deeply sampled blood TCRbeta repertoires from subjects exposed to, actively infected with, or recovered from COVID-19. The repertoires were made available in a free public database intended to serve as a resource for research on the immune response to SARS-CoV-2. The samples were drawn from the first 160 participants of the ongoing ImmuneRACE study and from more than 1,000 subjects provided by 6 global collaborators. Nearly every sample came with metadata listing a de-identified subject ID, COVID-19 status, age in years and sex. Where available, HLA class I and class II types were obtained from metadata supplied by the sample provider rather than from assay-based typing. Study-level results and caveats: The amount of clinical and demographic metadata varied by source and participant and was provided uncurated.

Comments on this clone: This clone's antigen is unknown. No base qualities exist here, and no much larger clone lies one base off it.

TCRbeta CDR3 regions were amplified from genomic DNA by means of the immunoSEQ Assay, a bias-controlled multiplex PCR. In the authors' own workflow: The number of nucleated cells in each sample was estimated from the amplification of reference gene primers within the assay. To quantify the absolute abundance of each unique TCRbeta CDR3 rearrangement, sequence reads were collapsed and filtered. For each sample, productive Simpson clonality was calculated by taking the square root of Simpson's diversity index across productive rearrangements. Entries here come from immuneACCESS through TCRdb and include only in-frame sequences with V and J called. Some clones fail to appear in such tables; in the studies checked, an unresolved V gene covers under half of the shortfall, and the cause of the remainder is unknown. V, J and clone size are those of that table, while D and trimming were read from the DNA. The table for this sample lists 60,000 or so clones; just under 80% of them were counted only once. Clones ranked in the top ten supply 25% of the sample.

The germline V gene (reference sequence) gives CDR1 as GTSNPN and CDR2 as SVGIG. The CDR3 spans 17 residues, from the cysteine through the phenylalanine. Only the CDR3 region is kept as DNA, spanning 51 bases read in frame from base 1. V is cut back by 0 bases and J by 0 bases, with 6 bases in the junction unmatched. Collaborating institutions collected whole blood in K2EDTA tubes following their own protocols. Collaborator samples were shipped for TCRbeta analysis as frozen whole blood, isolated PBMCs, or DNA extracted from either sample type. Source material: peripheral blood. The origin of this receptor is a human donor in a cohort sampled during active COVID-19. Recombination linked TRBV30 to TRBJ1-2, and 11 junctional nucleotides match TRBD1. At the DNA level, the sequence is TGTGCCTGGAGTGTTAAGGGGACAGGGGGTACTAACTATGGCTACACCTTC. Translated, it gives CAWSVKGTGGTNYGYTF.